These 21 T cell receptor beta chains originate from one sample sequenced in a study of beta chain features in type 1 diabetes. Which antigens these TCRs recognize remains unknown. Findings of the study overall: People with Type 1 diabetes carried modestly yet significantly shorter TCRB CDR3s in all four CD4+ subsets.

Expressed TCRB transcripts were sequenced, since all the RNA that had been isolated was reverse transcribed. Repertoires were generated with immunoSEQ multiplex PCR, while TCRdb's copy carries only in-frame clones and drops some. In the table there are 330,000 or so clones, roughly 13% of which are singletons. The specimen sequenced was naive CD4+ T cells from blood. The receptors come from a woman aged 18 to 35 with type 1 diabetes.

This clone turned up a few times. This chain connects TRBV5-4 to TRBJ2-4; a weak D match, TRBD2 (6 bases). The germline CDR1 and CDR2 sequences are SGHNT and YYREEE (reference sequence). CDR3 length: 14 residues. Deletions cut 4 bases from V and 5 bases from J, with 13 bases between. DNA of the CDR3: TGTGCCAGCAGCCCGGGGACTGGAGAAAACATTCAGTACTTC. Its protein product is CASSPGTGENIQYF.

This clone has a handful of counts. This sequence joins TRBV5-4 and TRBJ1-2, with no clear D. The CDR3 totals 14 residues. Trimming cost V 2 bases and J 8 bases, with 16 bases left between them. The germline V gene has CDR1 SGHNT and CDR2 YYREEE (reference sequence). The CDR3 nucleotides are TGTGCCAGCAGCTTTTCAGTCTCCTCTTGGGGCTACACCTTC. It specifies CASSFSVSSWGYTF.

This clone appeared a few times. The chain employs TRBV18 and TRBJ1-6; maybe TRBD1 (5 bases). Germline V gene lookup returns CDR1 KGHSH and CDR2 LQKENI. This CDR3 is built from 15 residues. Trimming took 3 bases from V and 9 from J, leaving 15 bases between them. In DNA form, the CDR3 reads TGTGCCAGCTCACCGGTTGAGCAGGGAAGTTCACCCCTCCACTTT. Translation: CASSPVEQGSSPLHF.

This chain uses TRBV7-2 with TRBJ2-1; 8 bases map to TRBD2. Germline loops: CDR1 SGHTA, CDR2 FQGNSA. Losses at the gene ends were 3 bases for V and 1 base for J; bases not matched to a gene: 2. The CDR3 has 15 residues. Here the CDR3 DNA reads TGTGCCAGCAGCTTTTTAGCGGGATCCTACAATGAGCAGTTCTTC. This encodes CASSFLAGSYNEQFF.

This clone came up a few times. The chain links TRBV29-1 to TRBJ1-1; D not resolved. V was cut by 3 bases and J by 5 bases, with 19 bases left in between. This CDR3 has 15 residues. CDR1 is SQVTM and CDR2 is ANQGSEA in the germline V gene. The CDR3 protein is CSVDSQSAARTEAFF. The DNA of the CDR3 is TGCAGCGTTGACTCACAGTCGGCAGCTCGGACTGAAGCTTTCTTT.

In this sample, this clone turned up a few times. The V call is TRBV10-3, the J call TRBJ2-2; 7 nucleotides match TRBD1. This CDR3 spans 14 amino acids. Germline loops: CDR1 ENHRY, CDR2 SYGVKD. After removal of 9 bases from V and 4 bases from J, the junction contained 8 bases not matched to a gene. CDR3 in amino acids: CAMSGGIGTGELFF. DNA of the CDR3: TGTGCCATGTCAGGGGGAATCGGCACCGGGGAGCTGTTTTTT.

This chain joins TRBV9 and TRBJ2-5; tentative D call: TRBD1 (7 bases). The CDR3 runs to 14 residues. Trimming removed 3 bases at V and 5 bases at J, with 14 bases between. Germline-derived CDR1 and CDR2 are SGDLS and YYNGEE. Here the CDR3 reads CASSEGQSGETQYF. Written as DNA, the CDR3 is TGTGCCAGCAGCGAGGGACAGAGCGGGGAGACCCAGTACTTC.

This chain links TRBV19 with TRBJ1-5, with D possibly being TRBD1 (6 bases). The CDR3 contains 14 residues. Germline lookup yields CDR1 LNHDA and CDR2 SQIVND (reference sequence). Trimming stripped 7 bases from V and 4 bases from J, with 14 bases between. CDR3 residues: CASIDRRLNQPQHF. The CDR3 DNA follows: TGTGCCAGTATTGACAGGAGGTTGAATCAGCCCCAGCATTTT. Using reference TRBV19 and TRBJ1-5 for the parts outside the CDR3, the full variable domain is DGGITQSPKYLFRKEGQNVTLSCEQNLNHDAMYWYRQDPGQGLRLIYYSQIVNDFQKGDIAEGYSVSREKKESFPLTVTSAQKNPTAFYLCASIDRRLNQPQHFGDGTRLSIL.

DNA of the CDR3: TGCGCCAGCAGCCAACTTCTCGCATCCTTCCCGACTAGTGGCTACACCTTC. It yields the protein CASSQLLASFPTSGYTF. The rearrangement links TRBV4-3 to TRBJ1-2; D is uncertain. The CDR3 runs to 17 residues. Germline values: CDR1 LGHNA, CDR2 YSLEER. V was cut by 2 bases and J by 7 bases, with 23 bases left in between.

The chain couples TRBV7-2 to TRBJ2-7; TRBD1 might be the D (6 bases). V lost 6 bases and J 7 bases, leaving 19 bases between the germline ends. This CDR3 has 14 amino acids. Germline V gives CDR1 SGHTA, CDR2 FQGNSA. The CDR3 reads CASRPGTPGTEQYF. CDR3 in DNA: TGTGCCAGCAGACCCGGTACCCCCGGGACAGAGCAGTACTTC.

This clone appeared a few times. J is TRBJ1-2 and V is TRBV11-2; D call uncertain. V was clipped by 0 bases and J by 4 bases, with 18 bases between them. Germline CDR1 reads SGHAT; CDR2 reads FQNNGV. The CDR3 has 17 residues. The CDR3 here is CASSLDLLAFGSYGYTF. The CDR3 DNA reads as TGTGCCAGCAGCTTAGATCTTCTGGCTTTTGGGAGCTATGGCTACACCTTC.

CDR3 bases: TGTGCCAGCAGTCACGGGACTAGCGCGATCAATGAGCAGTTCTTC. Protein: CASSHGTSAINEQFF. V and J are TRBV6-1 and TRBJ2-1; 10 bases match TRBD2. V shed 5 bases, J shed 6 bases, and the junction held 7 bases outside the gene matches. The CDR3 has 15 residues. Germline CDR1 and CDR2: MNHNS and SASEGT.

The V and J genes are TRBV7-2 and TRBJ2-1; 13 nucleotides line up with TRBD2. The V and J ends lost 1 base and 4 bases, in that order; junction bases with no gene match: 10. CDR3 length: 19 residues. The V gene's germline CDR1 is SGHTA and CDR2 FQGNSA. The CDR3 protein is CASSLEGTSGASRYNEQFF. The DNA of the CDR3 is TGTGCCAGCAGCTTAGAGGGGACTAGCGGGGCATCAAGATACAATGAGCAGTTCTTC. Variable domain in full (rest from reference TRBV7-2 and TRBJ2-1): GAGVSQSPSNKVTEKGKDVELRCDPISGHTALYWYRQSLGQGLEFLIYFQGNSAPDKSGLPSDRFSAERTGGSVSTLTIQRTQQEDSAVYLCASSLEGTSGASRYNEQFFGPGTRLTVL.

V gene TRBV7-2 combines with J gene TRBJ2-2, with 12 bases lining up with TRBD2. Germline V gene lookup returns CDR1 SGHTA and CDR2 FQGNSA. The CDR3 contains 15 residues. V shed 8 bases, J shed 9 bases, and the junction held 10 bases outside the gene matches. The CDR3 DNA reads TGTGCCAGCTCCAGAACGACTAGCGGGAGAAGGGAGCTGTTTTTT. Residues: CASSRTTSGRRELFF. The entire variable domain, with the rest obtained from reference TRBV7-2 and TRBJ2-2, is as follows: GAGVSQSPSNKVTEKGKDVELRCDPISGHTALYWYRQSLGQGLEFLIYFQGNSAPDKSGLPSDRFSAERTGGSVSTLTIQRTQQEDSAVYLCASSRTTSGRRELFFGEGSRLTVL.

The rearrangement joins TRBV6-1 to TRBJ2-1; 12 nucleotides align to TRBD2. CDR1 and CDR2 (germline): MNHNS, SASEGT. This CDR3 contains 16 residues. Trimming took 3 bases from V and 7 from J; bases not matched to a gene: 7. Here the CDR3 DNA reads TGTGCCAGCAGTGATGAGACTAGCGGGAGTGGGAATGAGCAGTTCTTC. Its translation: CASSDETSGSGNEQFF.

This rearrangement joins TRBV29-1 to TRBJ2-5, with TRBD1 matching 7 bases. CDR3 length equals 12 residues. Germline CDR1 and CDR2: SQVTM and ANQGSEA. Trimming at V came to 6 bases and at J to 3 bases, leaving 4 bases not matched to a gene. CDR3 sequence reads: CSVSQGKETQYF. Here the CDR3 DNA reads TGCAGCGTCTCACAGGGGAAAGAGACCCAGTACTTC.

This clone was observed a handful of times. The DNA of the CDR3 is TGTGCCAGCAGATCCGCCGGGACAGGGTTAAACTATGGCTACACCTTC. Protein sequence: CASRSAGTGLNYGYTF. The chain is built from TRBV5-4 and TRBJ1-2; TRBD1 aligns across 9 bases. The CDR3 is made up of 16 amino acids. V dropped 5 bases and J dropped 2; count of bases not matched to a gene: 10. Germline V gene sequence: CDR1 SGHNT, CDR2 YYREEE (reference sequence).

This clone was observed a few times. This chain links TRBV29-1 with TRBJ2-5; 11 bases line up with TRBD2. The CDR3 is 17 residues long. V trimming: 3 bases; J trimming: 4 bases; junction bases outside the gene matches: 13. Germline CDR1 SQVTM, CDR2 ANQGSEA. The CDR3 here is CSVDGGPSGGKRETQYF. Written as DNA, the CDR3 is TGCAGCGTTGATGGGGGACCTAGCGGGGGGAAGCGAGAGACCCAGTACTTC. The variable domain in full, with the rest retrieved from reference TRBV29-1 and TRBJ2-5, is SAVISQKPSRDICQRGTSLTIQCQVDSQVTMMFWYRQQPGQSLTLIATANQGSEATYESGFVIDKFPISRPNLTFSTLTVSNMSPEDSSIYLCSVDGGPSGGKRETQYFGPGTRLLVL.

This sequence joins TRBV7-9 and TRBJ2-2, with a weak D call TRBD2 (5 bases). Trimming pared 7 bases from V and 1 base from J, leaving 13 bases between. The germline V gene has CDR1 SEHNR and CDR2 FQNEAQ (reference sequence). CDR3 size: 15 residues. The CDR3 region is CASTSDRGNTGELFF. As DNA, the CDR3 is TGTGCCAGCACCTCAGATCGGGGGAACACCGGGGAGCTGTTTTTT.

This clone was found a few times. Here the CDR3 DNA reads TGTGCCAGCATCTCCGGCAGGGCGGAGACCCAGTACTTC. Amino acids: CASISGRAETQYF. The chain uses TRBV27 and TRBJ2-5, with D perhaps matching TRBD1 (5 bases). Germline V gene sequence: CDR1 MNHEY, CDR2 SMNVEV (reference sequence). CDR3 length equals 13 residues. Trimming left V 7 bases short and J 5 bases short, with 14 bases between.

As for this clone: Other DNA variants within this sample encode the same CDR3. CDR3 nucleotides: TGTGCCAGCAGCCCCGGGACTAGCGGGTCCTACGAGCAGTACTTC. Translation gives CASSPGTSGSYEQYF. V gene TRBV9 combines with J gene TRBJ2-7; the match to TRBD2 covers 12 bases. Germline-derived CDR1 and CDR2 are SGDLS and YYNGEE. Unmatched junction bases numbered 3, after V lost 4 bases and J lost 1 base. This CDR3 comprises 15 residues. The variable domain in full, with the rest retrieved from reference TRBV9 and TRBJ2-7, is DSGVTQTPKHLITATGQRVTLRCSPRSGDLSVYWYQQSLDQGLQFLIQYYNGEERAKGNILERFSAQQFPDLHSELNLSSLELGDSALYFCASSPGTSGSYEQYFGPGTRLTVT.